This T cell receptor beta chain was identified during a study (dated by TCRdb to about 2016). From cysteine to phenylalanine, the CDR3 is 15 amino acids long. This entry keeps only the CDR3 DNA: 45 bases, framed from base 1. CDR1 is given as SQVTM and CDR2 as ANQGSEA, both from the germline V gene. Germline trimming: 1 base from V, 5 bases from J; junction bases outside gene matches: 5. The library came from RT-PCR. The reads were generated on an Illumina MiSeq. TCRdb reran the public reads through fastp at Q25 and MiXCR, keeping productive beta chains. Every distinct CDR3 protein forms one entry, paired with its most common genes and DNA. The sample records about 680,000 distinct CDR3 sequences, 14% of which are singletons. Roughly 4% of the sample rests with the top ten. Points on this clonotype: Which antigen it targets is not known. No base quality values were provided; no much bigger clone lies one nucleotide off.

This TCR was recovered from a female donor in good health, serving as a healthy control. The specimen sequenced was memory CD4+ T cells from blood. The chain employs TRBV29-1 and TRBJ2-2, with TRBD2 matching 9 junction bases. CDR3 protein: CSVEASAGGTGELFF. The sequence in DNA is TGCAGCGTTGAAGCTTCGGCGGGAGGGACCGGGGAGCTGTTTTTT.